This is a list of T cell receptor beta chains from one sample in a study of CD8 T cells in Susac syndrome. One entry per CDR3 protein results from TCRdb running MiXCR on the immunoSEQ multiplex PCR reads. The sample includes tens of thousands of distinct CDR3 sequences, 95% of them seen just once. The specimen was CD8+ T cells from PBMCs. The receptors were gathered from a human donor with Susac syndrome. Each CDR3 is given with its conserved first and last residue. A D gene is named only where the DNA matches it firmly. A clone size is listed for some rows: how often the clone was seen (once, few, many), or a class if it is expanded.

.,TRBJ2-7,TRBV25-1,once,TGTGCCAGCAGTGACTCACAGCATTCCGAGCAGTACTTC,CASSDSQHSEQYF
.,TRBJ2-5,TRBV13,.,TGTGCCAGCCGTCCCTGGGATGGGGCTCAAGAGACCCAGTACTTC,CASRPWDGAQETQYF
.,TRBJ2-3,TRBV12-3/TRBV12-4,.,TGTGCCAGCAGTTTAAAGGGGCGATTCCCATCCACAGATACGCAGTATTTT,CASSLKGRFPSTDTQYF
.,TRBJ2-2,TRBV2,.,TGTGCCAGCGACGGACTTGACACCGGGGAGCTGTTTTTT,CASDGLDTGELFF
TRBD1,TRBJ2-2,TRBV5-1,.,TGCGCCAGCAGCTTTCGACAGGGAAACACCGGGGAGCTGTTTTTT,CASSFRQGNTGELFF
TRBD2,TRBJ2-1,TRBV6-5,.,TGTGCCAGCAGTTACCCCGATAGCGGGAGCTCCTACAATGAGCAGTTCTTC,CASSYPDSGSSYNEQFF
TRBD1,TRBJ2-1,TRBV7-3,once,TGTGCCAGCAGCTTAAGGGGGACAGGTCTCAATGAGCAGTTCTTC,CASSLRGTGLNEQFF
TRBD2,TRBJ2-2,TRBV29-1,.,TGCAGCGTCGCCGGGACTAGCGGAGCGAACACCGGGGAGCTGTTTTTT,CSVAGTSGANTGELFF
.,TRBJ2-3,TRBV15,once,TGTGCCACCAGCAGACTAGGATCAGATACGCAGTATTTT,CATSRLGSDTQYF
TRBD2,TRBJ2-3,TRBV12-3/TRBV12-4,.,TGTGCCAGCAGCCTCACTAGCGTTTACACAGATACGCAGTATTTT,CASSLTSVYTDTQYF
TRBD1,TRBJ2-1,TRBV5-1,.,TGCGCCAGCAGCTTATGGGGACAGGGAAACTCCTACAATGAGCAGTTCTTC,CASSLWGQGNSYNEQFF
.,TRBJ1-1,TRBV20-1,.,TGCAGTGCTAGTGACCCCATGAACACTGAAGCTTTCTTT,CSASDPMNTEAFF
.,TRBJ2-7,TRBV20-1,.,TGCAGTGCTAGTAACCGGGAGTCGTACGAGCAGTACTTC,CSASNRESYEQYF
.,TRBJ1-1,TRBV7-9,.,TGTGCCAGCAGCTCCCCCGGGGCGATTCTGAACACTGAAGCTTTCTTT,CASSSPGAILNTEAFF
TRBD1,TRBJ2-3,TRBV24-1,.,TGTGCCACCAGTGATGACAGGGGCACAGATACGCAGTATTTT,CATSDDRGTDTQYF
.,TRBJ2-3,TRBV11-2,.,TGTGCCAGCAGCTCGGACTTTACAGATACGCAGTATTTT,CASSSDFTDTQYF
TRBD2,TRBJ2-2,TRBV18,.,TGTGCCAGCTCACCGGGACTAGCGGGAGCCGCCGGGGAGCTGTTTTTT,CASSPGLAGAAGELFF
.,TRBJ1-5,TRBV12-3/TRBV12-4,few,TGTGCCAGCAGTTTGGGGCAGGGCGATCAGCCCCAGCATTTT,CASSLGQGDQPQHF
TRBD1,TRBJ2-6,TRBV19,.,TGTGCCAGTAGTATAGGGTGGGACAGGGCCTCCTCTGGGGCCAACGTCCTGACTTTC,CASSIGWDRASSGANVLTF
TRBD1,TRBJ2-7,TRBV7-9,.,TGTGCCAGCAGTCCCTCCGGGACAGCGTTCGAGCAGTACTTC,CASSPSGTAFEQYF
TRBD2,TRBJ2-5,TRBV2,.,TGTGCCAGCGGATGGGGGAGCCCGGGACTAGCGGGAGTGGACCAAGAGACCCAGTACTTC,CASGWGSPGLAGVDQETQYF
.,TRBJ2-3,TRBV29-1,.,TGCAGCGTTGAAGCTTGGACGGGGAAGTATTTT,CSVEAWTGKYF
.,TRBJ1-2,TRBV29-1,.,TGCAGCGTCGACGAGACAGGTTGGAGCGGCTACACCTTC,CSVDETGWSGYTF
TRBD1,TRBJ1-1,TRBV20-1,once,TGCAGTGCCAGGGGGACAGGGAAACGGACCACTGAAGCTTTCTTT,CSARGTGKRTTEAFF
TRBD2,TRBJ2-7,TRBV4-2,.,TGTGCCAGCGCTCTAGCGGGATCCTACGAGCAGTACTTC,CASALAGSYEQYF
.,TRBJ2-7,TRBV4-1,.,TGCGCCAGCAGCCAGGATCCGGGACTGCCGTACGAGCAGTACTTC,CASSQDPGLPYEQYF
.,TRBJ1-2,TRBV13,.,TGTGCCAGCAGCTCCAGGACCTCCCCTAACTATGGCTACACCTTC,CASSSRTSPNYGYTF
.,TRBJ2-3,TRBV7-9,.,TGTGCCAGCAGCTTAGGAGCGACGAGCACAGATACGCAGTATTTT,CASSLGATSTDTQYF
.,TRBJ2-7,TRBV20-1,.,TGCAGTGCTAGGGACTACGAGCAGTACTTC,CSARDYEQYF
.,TRBJ1-2,TRBV7-9,.,TGTGCCAGCAGCTTAGGGGACCCATATGGCTACACCTTC,CASSLGDPYGYTF
.,TRBJ2-1,TRBV3-1,.,TGTGCCAGCAGCCAAGACCGCCTACTTTCCTACAATGAGCAGTTCTTC,CASSQDRLLSYNEQFF
.,TRBJ2-3,TRBV9,.,TGTGCCAGTACAGGGATTAGCACAGATACGCAGTATTTT,CASTGISTDTQYF
.,TRBJ2-5,TRBV11-2,.,TGTGCCAGCAGCGCCAGGACACTAAGCATGCAAGAGACCCAGTACTTC,CASSARTLSMQETQYF
.,TRBJ1-1,TRBV10-3,.,TGTGCCATCAGTGAGTCGGCAGGAGTTTACACTGAAGCTTTCTTT,CAISESAGVYTEAFF
TRBD1,TRBJ2-3,TRBV12-3/TRBV12-4,.,TGTGCCAGCAGTTTGTCGGACAGGAACACAGATACGCAGTATTTT,CASSLSDRNTDTQYF
TRBD2,TRBJ2-2,TRBV9,.,TGTGCCAGCAGCCCTATCACCGGGACACCGAATAGCGGGAGGAACACCGGGGAGCTGTTTTTT,CASSPITGTPNSGRNTGELFF
TRBD1,TRBJ2-4,TRBV5-1,once,TGCGCCAGCAGCTTGGAGCAGGGGGCGAACATTCAGTACTTC,CASSLEQGANIQYF
.,TRBJ1-1,TRBV19,once,TGTGCCAGTAGTATCGGGGAAAATACTGAAGCTTTCTTT,CASSIGENTEAFF
.,TRBJ2-3,TRBV21-1,.,TGTGCCAGCGGTCGCCGAGGACCAGATACGCAGTATTTT,CASGRRGPDTQYF
.,TRBJ1-5,TRBV20-1,.,TGCAGTGCCCAGGGTTGGGATGGCAATCAGCCCCAGCATTTT,CSAQGWDGNQPQHF
.,TRBJ1-1,TRBV15,.,TGTGCCACCGCCGCAATGGACGACACTGAAGCTTTCTTT,CATAAMDDTEAFF
.,TRBJ1-2,TRBV29-1,.,TGCAGCGTTGAAGAACAGGGTGACGGCTATGGCTACACCTTC,CSVEEQGDGYGYTF
.,TRBJ2-5,TRBV6-1,.,TGTGCCAGCAGCCCGGATAACCAAGAGACCCAGTACTTC,CASSPDNQETQYF
TRBD2,TRBJ2-7,TRBV27,.,TGTGCCAGCAGTGGGACTAGCGGGAGGGCCGGGGCCTACGAGCAGTACTTC,CASSGTSGRAGAYEQYF
.,TRBJ2-1,TRBV25-1,.,TGTGCCAGCAGTGGAGCACTTTACAATGAGCAGTTCTTC,CASSGALYNEQFF
TRBD1,TRBJ2-1,TRBV29-1,.,TGCAGCGTAATCCGGGACAGGGACTACAATGAGCAGTTCTTC,CSVIRDRDYNEQFF
.,TRBJ2-7,TRBV20-1,.,TGCAGTGCTAGGGGACCGAGCGCCTACGAGCAGTACTTC,CSARGPSAYEQYF
TRBD1,TRBJ2-7,TRBV7-2,.,TGTGCCAGCAGCTTAGTGGGACAGGGCGGCTACGAGCAGTACTTC,CASSLVGQGGYEQYF
.,TRBJ2-5,TRBV13,.,TGTGCCAGCAGCTCAGGGGGGTTCGCAGAGACCCAGTACTTC,CASSSGGFAETQYF
TRBD1,TRBJ2-5,TRBV7-9,.,TGTGCCAGCAGCTTCGGTCAGGGGGTACAAGAGACCCAGTACTTC,CASSFGQGVQETQYF